This T cell receptor (beta chain) derives from a study of CD4+ T cells in melanoma. Study-wide points: A reported correlation linked neoantigen-specific CD4+ T cells to CD8+, macrophage and B cell function. In melanoma, neoantigen-specific CD4+ T cells reportedly differed in differentiation state.

For this clone: Antigen: not known.

Measured with immunoSEQ multiplex PCR; TCRdb has only the in-frame clones, and not every one. The sample has 15,000 to 20,000 clones; 60% to 80% are singletons. What was sequenced was cells from a culture (not recorded whether cultured in vitro). This receptor was obtained from a human donor with melanoma.

CDR3 bases: TGTGCCTGGAGTCAGGGGCAGGTAACTCCCTACGAGCAGTACTTC. Translated: CAWSQGQVTPYEQYF. The chain couples TRBV30 to TRBJ2-7; TRBD1 is a possible D gene (6 bases). This CDR3 region has 15 residues. Trimming removed 2 bases from V and 2 bases from J, with 16 bases in between. CDR1 GTSNPN and CDR2 SVGIG come from the germline V gene (reference sequence).